The T cell receptor beta chain described here comes from a study of T-cell memory formation after mild COVID-19 (dated by TCRdb to the early 2020s). Notes on the research overall: TCR sequence clusters from the two donors were found to be largely donor specific. In two donors, T-cell clones that expanded and contracted after mild COVID-19 were followed by sequencing TCRalpha and TCRbeta repertoires longitudinally. The cohort comprised two young, previously healthy adult volunteers, one female and one male. What the study reported, not specific to this receptor: Contracting CD4+ clones were found mainly in CM and EM memory subsets, while CD8+ clones were enriched in EMRA. Some responding clones were detected in pre-infection memory, suggesting pre-existing cross-reactive memory T cells joined the SARS-CoV-2 response. From day 15 to 85, contracting clones showed balanced CD4/CD8 phenotypes, whereas a second wave of clones that expanded from day 15 to 37 leaned towards CD4+. The study included only a couple of mild cases, and larger cohorts that include severe cases with pre-infection samples were judged to be necessary. The second-wave clones that peaked on day 37 were not confirmed to be SARS-CoV-2 specific.

Ficoll-Paque density gradient centrifugation was used to isolate PBMCs. This clonotype was counted a few times. What antigen it recognizes has not been identified. Base qualities are not recorded, but no much larger clone differs from it by a single base. Sequencing was performed on an Illumina NovaSeq 6000. Using 5'RACE with constant-segment primers, TCRalpha and TCRbeta cDNA libraries were constructed, with sample barcodes and unique molecular identifiers added in the process. RNA was extracted from every sample with Trizol reagent. The libraries were amplified in two PCR steps, and the second step added a second sample barcode and Illumina TruSeq adapters. Libraries were sequenced on an Illumina NovaSeq with 2 x 150 bp paired-end reads. As for how the authors treated the data: Reads were demultiplexed and collapsed into UMI-guided consensus sequences with migec v1.2.7. With mixcr v2.1.11, UMI consensuses were aligned to TRA and TRB V and J templates and assembled into clonotypes. A clonotype was counted as expanded or contracted only if both edgeR and NoisET called the change significant, with noise models trained on biological replicates. For edgeR calls, the cutoffs were a false discovery rate-adjusted p below 0.01 and a log2 fold-change threshold of 1. As an exploratory analysis of dynamics, max-normalized trajectories of the 1000 most abundant clonotypes were examined by PCA with hierarchical clustering. Separately sequenced CD4+ and CD8+ repertoires were used to assign the CD4 or CD8 phenotype of responding clones. TCRdb handled the public reads itself, with Q25 trimming in fastp and clone calling in MiXCR, and kept productive beta chains. Each record represents a unique CDR3 protein, reported with the most common genes and DNA among its rows. TCRdb assigned the V and J calls; the authors' analysis was not used. The sample table lists about 600,000 distinct CDR3 sequences, about 20% of them with a count of one. Around 7.7% of the sample rests with the top ten.

Spanning cysteine to phenylalanine, the CDR3 consists of 14 amino acids. Here the CDR3 DNA is all that survives: 42 bases in frame from base 1. CDR1 and CDR2, per the germline V gene, are SGHTA and FQGNSA. V is cut by 0 bases and J by 15 bases, and the space between the germline ends is 18 bases. The chain is made from TRBV7-2 and TRBJ2-1; the D region possibly corresponds to TRBD2 (6 bases align). This TCR was recovered from an adult woman who had mild COVID-19 (a few samples of this study predate the infection). The sample titles of this study are shuffled in the database, so cell type and time point are left out; the donor was told from shared clones. Sample: PBMCs or a T cell subset sorted from them (not recorded which). The DNA reads as follows: TGTGCCAGCAGCTTAGCACGTCCGACTAGTTGGTCGTTCTTC. Its coded protein is CASSLARPTSWSFF.